The 14 T cell receptor beta chains in this list originate from one sample, sequenced in a study of monozygotic twins with cystic fibrosis. Produced via immunoSEQ multiplex PCR; TCRdb's table is partial and in-frame only. The sample lists some 19,000 clones, nearly 98% occurring once. What was sequenced was blood. Receptors originate from a woman in her twenties or thirties with cystic fibrosis.

The table lists this clone with a few counts. The chain joins TRBV10-1 to TRBJ2-2; D may be TRBD1 (5 bases). The CDR3 sequence is 13 residues long. Trimming removed 3 bases from V and 3 bases from J, with 5 bases in between. Germline V gene lookup returns CDR1 WNHNN and CDR2 SYGVQD (reference sequence). The CDR3 here is CASSDRDTGELFF. Written as DNA, the CDR3 is TGCGCCAGCAGTGACAGGGACACCGGGGAGCTGTTTTTT.

The genes are TRBV28 and TRBJ2-5, with D uncertain. Germline V gene sequence: CDR1 MDHEN, CDR2 SYDVKM. V shed 3 bases and J shed 5 bases, with 13 bases lying between them. This CDR3 contains 14 residues. The CDR3 region has the DNA TGTGCCAGCAGTTTGGCGGCTGGTGGGGAGACCCAGTACTTC. It specifies CASSLAAGGETQYF.

The chain has TRBV27 and TRBJ2-3; no firm D call. The V gene's germline CDR1 is MNHEY and CDR2 SMNVEV (reference sequence). Trimming cost V 2 bases and J 3 bases, with 12 bases left between them. The CDR3 extends over 15 amino acids. The CDR3 DNA is TGTGCCAGCAGTTTAGTAGGACCGCTAACAGATACGCAGTATTTT. Residues: CASSLVGPLTDTQYF.

The V and J genes are TRBV15 and TRBJ2-3; D remains unclear. The CDR3 sequence is 16 residues long. V lost 2 bases and J lost 7, with 19 bases in between. Germline CDR1 is LNHNV and CDR2 is YYDKDF (reference sequence). The CDR3 is CATSRIWLGIRNTQYF. The CDR3 DNA follows: TGTGCCACCAGCAGAATCTGGTTAGGTATTCGTAATACGCAGTATTTT.

V gene TRBV7-9 combines with J gene TRBJ1-2; possible D gene TRBD1, 6 bases. V gave up 0 bases and J gave up 7 bases, with 12 bases separating them. CDR1 and CDR2 from the germline V gene are SEHNR and FQNEAQ (reference sequence). The CDR3 has 14 amino acids. As DNA, the CDR3 is TGTGCCAGCAGCTTAGCGGGGGGCGCTTCTGGCTACACCTTC. The encoded protein is CASSLAGGASGYTF.

The chain recombines TRBV2 with TRBJ1-5; D ambiguous. Germline CDR1 reads SNHLY; CDR2 reads FYNNEI. The CDR3 runs 14 residues. V gave up 0 bases and J gave up 7 bases, with 10 bases separating them. The CDR3 loop reads CASSEARHPQPQHF. CDR3 bases: TGTGCCAGCAGTGAAGCGCGCCACCCCCAGCCCCAGCATTTT.

The chain has TRBV12-5 and TRBJ1-1; TRBD1 matches 10 bases. The CDR3 is 16 residues long. Per germline, CDR1 LGHNT and CDR2 FRNRAP. The J segment lost 6 bases and the V segment lost 4 bases, leaving 11 bases of the junction unmatched. As DNA, the CDR3 is TGTGCTAGTGGTTCCGCCGGGACAGGGGATCGGGCTGAAGCTTTCTTT. Amino acid sequence: CASGSAGTGDRAEAFF.

The rearrangement links TRBV4-2 to TRBJ2-1; D gene unclear. Looked up from germline, CDR1 is LGHNA and CDR2 is YNFKEQ. Trimming shortened V by 8 bases and J by 10 bases, and 24 bases separated the two germline ends. The CDR3 extends over 15 amino acids. The CDR3 region is CASQRAYPLFREQFF. CDR3 nucleotide sequence: TGTGCCAGCCAAAGAGCCTATCCCCTTTTCAGAGAGCAGTTCTTC.

The CDR3 DNA reads TGTGCTAGCGGGACGGTGCAAGAGACCCAGTACTTC. It codes for CASGTVQETQYF. The chain couples TRBV12-5 to TRBJ2-5, with D possibly being TRBD1 or TRBD2 (5 bases each). Deletions cut 9 bases from V and 2 bases from J, with 10 bases between. This CDR3 comprises 12 residues. Germline CDR1 is LGHNT and CDR2 is FRNRAP.

The chain carries TRBV6-5 and TRBJ2-2, with a tentative D call TRBD2 (6 bases). Germline CDR1 reads MNHEY; CDR2 reads SVGAGI. The CDR3 loop spans 15 amino acids. Between the trimmed V and J ends, which lost 2 bases and 7 bases, there was a span of 14 bases. The CDR3 region is CASSYGQGGIGELFF. The CDR3 bases are TGTGCCAGCAGTTACGGTCAGGGCGGGATCGGGGAGCTGTTTTTT.

The chain has TRBV5-1 and TRBJ2-2; perhaps TRBD1 as D (6 bases). The length of the CDR3 is 16 residues. V gave up 0 bases and J gave up 5 bases, with 14 bases separating them. Looked up from germline, CDR1 is SGHRS and CDR2 is YFSETQ. The CDR3 DNA reads as TGCGCCAGCAGCTTGGTGCAGGGGTTGGGAACCGGGGAGCTGTTTTTT. This codes for CASSLVQGLGTGELFF.

This chain links TRBV5-1 with TRBJ1-2; no firm D call. This CDR3 is built from 12 residues. Germline values: CDR1 SGHRS, CDR2 YFSETQ. Trimming shortened V by 5 bases and J by 0 bases, and 5 bases separated the two germline ends. The CDR3 DNA is TGCGCCAGCAGTCCTACTAACTATGGCTACACCTTC. This gives the protein CASSPTNYGYTF. The full variable domain, with the rest looked up from reference TRBV5-1 and TRBJ1-2, is KAGVTQTPRYLIKTRGQQVTLSCSPISGHRSVSWYQQTPGQGLQFLFEYFSETQRNKGNFPGRFSGRQFSNSRSEMNVSTLELGDSALYLCASSPTNYGYTFGSGTRLTVV.

This clone has a single count. The gene calls are TRBV19 and TRBJ2-7, with 8 bases lining up with TRBD1. This CDR3 spans 16 amino acids. Losses at the gene ends were 8 bases for V and 1 base for J; bases not matched to a gene: 13. CDR1 is LNHDA, CDR2 SQIVND, per germline (reference sequence). The CDR3, as DNA: TGTGCCAGTTCGGACAGGGTTATTACTCCTTCCTACGAGCAGTACTTC. As protein: CASSDRVITPSYEQYF.

This rearrangement joins TRBV6-1 to TRBJ1-5; D not resolved. Germline V lookup: CDR1 MNHNS, CDR2 SASEGT. The CDR3 spans 15 residues. The germline V and J ends were trimmed by 1 base and 7 bases, with 14 bases remaining between them. The CDR3 DNA follows: TGTGCCAGCAGTGAAGTACCCTCCTCGAGGCAGCCCCAGCATTTT. It codes for CASSEVPSSRQPQHF.